In this sample, the clone carrying this T cell receptor beta chain turned up a few times. Its cognate antigen is unknown. The sample is drawn from a study of beta chain features in type 1 diabetes. The CDR3 extends over 16 amino acids. Germline-derived CDR1 and CDR2 are SGHRS and YFSETQ. Trimming left V 2 bases short and J 0 bases short, with 12 bases between. Study-wide findings and caveats: In every one of the four CD4+ subsets, TCRB CDR3s were moderately but significantly shorter in Type 1 diabetes patients. Lower insertion and higher deletion counts appeared at VDJ junctions in type 1 diabetes patients. Cells carrying high TCR expression could end up over-represented when cDNA is sequenced.

Isolated RNA was reverse transcribed in full, so expressed TCRB transcripts were sequenced. The repertoire was sequenced with immunoSEQ multiplex PCR; TCRdb's copy has only in-frame clones and lacks some. The sample holds fewer than 500,000 clones, about 14% seen once. The chain employs TRBV5-1 and TRBJ2-1; D not certain. Sequencing used naive CD4+ T cells from blood. This sequence was found in a man under 40 in good health. The CDR3 sequence: CASSFGQASSYNEQFF. The DNA for the CDR3 is TGCGCCAGCAGCTTTGGCCAGGCAAGCTCCTACAATGAGCAGTTCTTC.